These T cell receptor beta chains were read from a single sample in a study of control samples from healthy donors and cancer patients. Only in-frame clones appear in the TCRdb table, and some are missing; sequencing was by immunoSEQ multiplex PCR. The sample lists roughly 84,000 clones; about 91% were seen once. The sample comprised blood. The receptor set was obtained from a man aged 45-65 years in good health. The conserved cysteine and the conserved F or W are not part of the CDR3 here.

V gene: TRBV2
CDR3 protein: ASRSSVYEQY

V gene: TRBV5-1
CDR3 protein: ASSLEGTNYGYT

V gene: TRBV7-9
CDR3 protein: ASRTRRDLNTEAF

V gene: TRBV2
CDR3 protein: ASSLLQGYSNQPQH

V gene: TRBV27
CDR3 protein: ASRGDYRRYNEQF

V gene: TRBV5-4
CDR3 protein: ASSPSGGVETF

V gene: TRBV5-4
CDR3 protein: ASSPGQDRPNEQF

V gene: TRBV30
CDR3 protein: AWSPQGYEQY

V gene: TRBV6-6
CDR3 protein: ASSSRGVWRRTFNYGYT

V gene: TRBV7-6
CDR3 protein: ASSLGASGGLFSSTDTQY

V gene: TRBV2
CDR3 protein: ASSAQRVPNEKLF

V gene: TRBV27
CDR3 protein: ASSLLEGVENEQY

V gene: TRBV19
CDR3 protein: ASSIDWQGPYEQY

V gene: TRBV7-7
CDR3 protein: ASGRGGPRETQY

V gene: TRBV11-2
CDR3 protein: ASSLDLRSSEKLF

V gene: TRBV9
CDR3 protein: ASSGGGAVGADTQY

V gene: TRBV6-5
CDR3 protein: ASSYDSGNSPLH

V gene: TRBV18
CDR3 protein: ASSTDIQETQY

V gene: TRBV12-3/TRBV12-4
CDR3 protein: ASSLPFFRAF

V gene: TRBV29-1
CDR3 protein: SATSLTGPEGTQY

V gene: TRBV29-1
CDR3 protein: SVEGGDRVYNEQF

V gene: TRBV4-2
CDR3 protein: ASSQDPGLSSYNEQF

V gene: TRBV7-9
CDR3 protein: ASSLFENTEAF

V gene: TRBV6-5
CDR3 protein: ASRQASTGELF

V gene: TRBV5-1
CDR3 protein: ASRTGSYEQY

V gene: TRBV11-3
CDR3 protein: ASSNGRDHEQY

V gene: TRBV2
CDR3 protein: ASMPRGPPYGYT

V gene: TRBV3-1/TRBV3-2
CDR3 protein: ASSQEGRRTEAF

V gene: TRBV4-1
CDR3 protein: ASRMSGGSYNEQF

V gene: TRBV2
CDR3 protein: AGGADSWRNTEAF

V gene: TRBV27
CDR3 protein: ASSLLGPILNTGELF

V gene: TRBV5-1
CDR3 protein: ASGPWGGTDTQY

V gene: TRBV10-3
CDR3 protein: AIAGEEDTQY

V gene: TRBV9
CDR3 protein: ASSVEVRGWDNEQF

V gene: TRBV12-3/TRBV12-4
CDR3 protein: ASSLGRQETQY

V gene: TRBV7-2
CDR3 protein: ASSMAGGTEAF

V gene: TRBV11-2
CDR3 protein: ASSPSSQSNQPQH

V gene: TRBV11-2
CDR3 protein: ASSSLRGGTEAF

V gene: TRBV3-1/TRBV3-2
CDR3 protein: ASSATGSGGYT

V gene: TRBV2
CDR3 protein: ASSEFSGRQGLNSPLH

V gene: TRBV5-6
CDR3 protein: ASSPWGVSYYGYT

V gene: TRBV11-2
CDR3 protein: ASSLGSHSGLETQY

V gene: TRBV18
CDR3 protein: ASSPGTDNTEAF

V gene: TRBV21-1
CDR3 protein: ASSPKSLYQPQH

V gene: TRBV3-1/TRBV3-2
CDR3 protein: ASSFTPRDRAHTEAF

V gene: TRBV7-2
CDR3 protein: ASSLELAGGLTGANVLT

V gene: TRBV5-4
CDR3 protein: ASSAGSNYGYT

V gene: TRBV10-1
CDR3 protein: ASSGQERETQY

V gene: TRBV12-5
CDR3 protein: ASGIDRGNGYT

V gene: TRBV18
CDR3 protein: ASSPPGTGRSAF

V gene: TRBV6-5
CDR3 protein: ASRTETSKQF

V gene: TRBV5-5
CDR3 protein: ASSLASGYT

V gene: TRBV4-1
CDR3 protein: ASRLGPSPPNTEAF

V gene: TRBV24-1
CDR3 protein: ATGTGGFTQY

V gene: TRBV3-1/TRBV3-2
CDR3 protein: ASSRQGSYEQY